The rows below give T cell receptor beta chains drawn from one sample of a study of blood T cell repertoires in COVID-19. Repertoires were generated with immunoSEQ multiplex PCR, while TCRdb's copy carries only in-frame clones and drops some. The sample consists of roughly 75,000 clones, more than 80% of them appearing once. The sample consisted of peripheral blood. The receptors shown here come from a human donor in a cohort sampled during active COVID-19. Both conserved end residues are part of each CDR3. The D gene is left open where the match is weak. The size of a clone is reported for some rows only, either as once, few or many, or as a class for expanded clones.

TRBJ2-3,NA,TRBV7-2,NA,CASSLDLQTGTDTQYF,TGTGCCAGCAGCTTAGACCTACAGACAGGTACAGATACGCAGTATTTT
TRBJ2-3,NA,TRBV5-6,TRBD2,CASSLDASGADTQYF,TGTGCCAGCAGCTTGGATGCTAGCGGGGCCGATACGCAGTATTTT
TRBJ1-6,NA,TRBV5-1,NA,CASSLGGSGTQNSPLHF,TGCGCCAGCAGCTTGGGGGGATCCGGGACACAAAATTCACCCCTCCACTTT
TRBJ2-7,NA,TRBV19,TRBD1,CASSQGTGAYEQYF,TGTGCCAGTAGTCAGGGGACAGGGGCCTACGAGCAGTACTTC
TRBJ1-1,few,TRBV9,NA,CASSTSGEEAFF,TGTGCCAGCAGCACTTCAGGCGAAGAAGCTTTCTTT
TRBJ2-5,NA,TRBV5-4,NA,CASSLPHRVGETQYF,TGTGCCAGCAGCTTGCCCCACAGGGTAGGAGAGACCCAGTACTTC
TRBJ1-5,NA,TRBV7-8,TRBD1,CASSLGTGGVHQPQHF,TGTGCCAGCAGCTTAGGGACAGGGGGGGTTCACCAGCCCCAGCATTTT
TRBJ1-2,NA,TRBV2,TRBD1,CASTRTGGYYGYTF,TGTGCCAGCACCCGGACAGGGGGCTACTATGGCTACACCTTC
TRBJ1-5,once,TRBV2,NA,CASSVGGSQPQHF,TGTGCCAGCAGTGTCGGGGGGAGCCAGCCCCAGCATTTT
TRBJ1-2,few,TRBV3-1/TRBV3-2,NA,CASSQVFEGVCYGYTF,TGTGCCAGCAGCCAAGTCTTCGAGGGGGTATGCTATGGCTACACCTTC
TRBJ1-2,NA,TRBV5-5,TRBD1,CASSPRDRGYEYGYTF,TGTGCCAGCAGTCCCCGGGACAGGGGGTATGAATATGGCTACACCTTC
TRBJ1-1,NA,TRBV30,NA,CAWSGVANTEAFF,TGTGCCTGGAGTGGTGTAGCGAACACTGAAGCTTTCTTT
TRBJ2-7,once,TRBV6-1,TRBD1,CASSEGWGQGPYEQYF,TGTGCCAGCAGTGAAGGGTGGGGACAGGGGCCCTACGAGCAGTACTTC
TRBJ2-3,NA,TRBV20-1,NA,CSASTADTQYF,TGCAGTGCTAGTACGGCAGATACGCAGTATTTT
TRBJ2-1,NA,TRBV2,TRBD2,CASTTGGRNEQFF,TGTGCCAGCACAACGGGGGGGCGCAATGAGCAGTTCTTC
TRBJ1-1,NA,TRBV2,NA,CASRTDGPEAFF,TGTGCCAGCCGGACAGACGGACCTGAAGCTTTCTTT
TRBJ1-1,NA,TRBV10-1,NA,CASSEMQGRANTEAFF,TGCGCCAGCAGTGAGATGCAGGGCCGGGCGAACACTGAAGCTTTCTTT
TRBJ1-2,NA,TRBV15,TRBD1,CATSRPSQGAEANYGYTF,TGTGCCACCAGCAGACCGTCACAGGGGGCCGAAGCTAACTATGGCTACACCTTC
TRBJ1-5,NA,TRBV5-1,NA,CASSLGAGGSNQPQHF,TGCGCCAGCAGCTTGGGTGCCGGGGGAAGCAATCAGCCCCAGCATTTT